The TCR beta chain under discussion was sequenced for a study of TET2 disruption in CD19-targeted CAR T cells listed by TCRdb under 2018. Study-wide context: No additional inclusion criteria were applied, and the number of samples was determined by the original clinical trial design and by sample availability. Beyond this particular receptor, the publication reports: Conclusions about the CAR T cells of the patient were based on extensive analysis of a single subject.

TCR beta chain deep sequencing was performed with the immunoSEQ assay. The authors processed their data as follows. Clonotype frequencies were computed using only productive TCR beta rearrangements. Here the immuneACCESS table is served through TCRdb, limited to in-frame sequences with V and J called. Missing clones are a known gap in these copies; in checked studies unresolved V genes cover under half, and the rest lacks a known reason. Clone size and the V and J calls come from that table; the DNA yielded D and trimming. The sample has 25,000 to 30,000 clones on record. The biggest ten clones account for 1.9% of the sample. Concerning this clone itself: Its cognate antigen has yet to be identified. Read sequence stops 3 residues before the CDR3 end, and the germline J gene provides the missing end.

In the paper's terms, the treatment or condition label means: autologous CTL019 cells: CD19 CAR with 4-1BB and CD3 zeta domains. TCR zeta and 4-1BB costimulatory signaling domains were incorporated into the CD19 CAR. T cells for CTL019 manufacturing were collected from peripheral blood by leukapheresis. The DNeasy Blood and Tissue Kit was used to extract genomic DNA from pre-infusion T cells, peripheral blood, or sorted post-infusion T cells. The CDR3 starts with the cysteine, ends with the phenylalanine, and has 14 residues. The DNA shown is the part of the CDR3 that was read: 33 bases, in frame from base 1. From a lookup of the germline V gene (reference sequence), CDR1 and CDR2 are LNHDA and SQIVND. Trimming costs V 0 bases and J 7 bases, and their ends lie 10 bases apart.

The sequence joins TRBV19 to TRBJ1-5, with no reliable assignment of the D segment. The material sequenced was CD8- CAR+ T cells sorted from cultured blood T cells, taken for CD19 CAR T cell therapy. Explained via the paper, the cell subset or site label denotes: CD8-negative CAR-positive T cells from the infusion product. The TCR originated in a man aged 65 to 85 with chronic lymphocytic leukemia. The CDR3 corresponds to CASSIEGFGQPQHF. The CDR3 DNA, read in part, is TGTGCCAGTAGTATAGAAGGGTTTGGGCAGCCC. The entire variable domain, with the stretches around the CDR3 drawn from the reference TRBV19 and TRBJ1-5 proteins, is DGGITQSPKYLFRKEGQNVTLSCEQNLNHDAMYWYRQDPGQGLRLIYYSQIVNDFQKGDIAEGYSVSREKKESFPLTVTSAQKNPTAFYLCASSIEGFGQPQHFGDGTRLSIL.